The present entry profiles one T cell receptor (beta chain) with its context. The target antigen is unknown. These data originate in a study of CXCR3-negative and CXCR3-positive naive CD8 T cells. It was by 5' RACE with UMI labels that the TRB cDNA libraries were prepared. Reanalyzing the 5' RACE reads, TCRdb keeps one entry per CDR3 protein, without DNA. The listing contains tens of thousands of distinct CDR3 sequences. Subsets of CD8+ T cells were each sorted in triplicate at roughly 300,000 cells apiece. Germline lookup yields CDR1 MDHEN and CDR2 SYDVKM. This CDR3 region has 18 residues. Findings and limits, study-wide: For the naive subsets, surface CD5 was similar, and TCR strength was inferred from TRB CDR3 properties.

The TCR was taken from a human donor in good health. Some clones in this sample may be carry-over from other donors' samples. The chain is built from TRBV28 and TRBJ2-1; TCRdb indicates TRBD2, and absent DNA this call remains unverified. The material sequenced was naive CXCR3- CD8+ T cells from blood. Subset noted: CD45RO-CCR7+CD27+CD95- naive CD8+ T cells lacking CXCR3 (TNR3-). CDR3 sequence reads: CASSLGVREGSTYNEQFF. Full variable domain (rest looked up from reference TRBV28 and TRBJ2-1): DVKVTQSSRYLVKRTGEKVFLECVQDMDHENMFWYRQDPGLGLRLIYFSYDVKMKEKGDIPEGYSVSREKKERFSLILESASTNQTSMYLCASSLGVREGSTYNEQFFGPGTRLTVL.